The subject of this entry is one TCR beta chain. What it binds is not known. Germline lookup yields CDR1 SGDLS and CDR2 YYNGEE. V shed 0 bases and J 6 bases; nucleotides not matched to a gene: 2. The CDR3 consists of 13 residues. These data come from a study of cytomegalovirus exposure and HLA in healthy donors. Study-level background: Among roughly 180 million T cells, an earlier analysis found approximately 110 million unique TCR beta sequences.

Study-wide findings and caveats: TCR beta sequences numbering about 17,000 were associated with HLA alleles at 0.05 false discovery rate in a later analysis.

The PCR had 60 Vbeta and 13 Jbeta primers. The protocol was immunoSEQ multiplex PCR, while the TCRdb copy is restricted to in-frame clones and leaves out a portion. The sample holds 25,000 to 40,000 clones. V gene TRBV9 combines with J gene TRBJ2-7; 8 bases align to TRBD1. The sample consisted of PBMCs. This TCR derives from a female donor in good health and CMV-seronegative. The CDR3 nucleotides read TGTGCCAGCAGCGTAGTACAGGGGGGCGAGCAGTACTTC. Amino acid sequence: CASSVVQGGEQYF.